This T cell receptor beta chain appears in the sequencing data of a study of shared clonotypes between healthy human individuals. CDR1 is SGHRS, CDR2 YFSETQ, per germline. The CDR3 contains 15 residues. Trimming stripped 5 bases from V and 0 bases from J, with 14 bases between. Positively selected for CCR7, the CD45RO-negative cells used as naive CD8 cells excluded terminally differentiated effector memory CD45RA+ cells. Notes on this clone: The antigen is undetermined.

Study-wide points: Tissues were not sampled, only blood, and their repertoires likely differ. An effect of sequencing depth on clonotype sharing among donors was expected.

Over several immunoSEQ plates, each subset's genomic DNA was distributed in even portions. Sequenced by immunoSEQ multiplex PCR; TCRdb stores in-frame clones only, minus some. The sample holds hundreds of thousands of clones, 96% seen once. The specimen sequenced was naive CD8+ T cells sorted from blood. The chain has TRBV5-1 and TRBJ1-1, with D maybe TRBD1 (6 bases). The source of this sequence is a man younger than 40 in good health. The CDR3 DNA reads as TGCGCCAGCAGGCGTCCGGGACACATGAACACTGAAGCTTTCTTT. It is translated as CASRRPGHMNTEAFF. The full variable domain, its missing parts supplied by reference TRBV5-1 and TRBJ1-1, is KAGVTQTPRYLIKTRGQQVTLSCSPISGHRSVSWYQQTPGQGLQFLFEYFSETQRNKGNFPGRFSGRQFSNSRSEMNVSTLELGDSALYLCASRRPGHMNTEAFFGQGTRLTVV.